The 13 T cell receptor beta chains below all came from one sample that was sequenced in a study of radiotherapy plus CTLA-4 blockade in lung cancer. Here immunoSEQ multiplex PCR was the method, and the copy in TCRdb shows in-frame clones only, minus some. Among roughly 120,000 clones, 81% were seen once, and the ten largest hold 3% to 4%. The starting material was peripheral blood, obtained from a patient treated with radiotherapy plus ipilimumab. Receptors were obtained from a human donor with non-small cell lung cancer that progressed on radiotherapy plus ipilimumab. Some clones in this sample may be carry-over from other donors' samples.

The chain combines TRBV6-5 with TRBJ2-6; D uncertain. Germline V gene lookup returns CDR1 MNHEY and CDR2 SVGAGI. The CDR3 extends over 15 amino acids. V lost 5 bases, J lost 0 bases, and 8 bases lay in between. The CDR3 spells CASSLEASGANVLTF. CDR3 nucleotide sequence: TGTGCCAGCAGTCTCGAAGCCTCTGGGGCCAACGTCCTGACTTTC.

The sample holds one count of this clone. The genes are TRBV6-5 and TRBJ1-4; possibly TRBD1 for D (5 bases). This CDR3 is built from 15 residues. Deletions cut 2 bases from V and 0 bases from J, with 7 bases between. The V gene's germline CDR1 is MNHEY and CDR2 SVGAGI. The CDR3 is CASSYQGATNEKLFF. The CDR3 bases are TGTGCCAGCAGTTACCAGGGTGCAACTAATGAAAAACTGTTTTTT.

The V and J genes are TRBV6-1 and TRBJ2-5; 12 bases agree with TRBD2. Germline CDR1 reads MNHNS; CDR2 reads SASEGT. Losses at the gene ends were 3 bases for V and 5 bases for J; bases not matched to a gene: 4. The CDR3 length is 15 residues. CDR3 in DNA: TGTGCCAGCAGTGAGAATGGACTAGCGGGGGAGACCCAGTACTTC. This sequence encodes CASSENGLAGETQYF.

The chain carries TRBV6-6 and TRBJ2-7, with D possibly TRBD2 on 6 matching bases. V shed 7 bases and J shed 6 bases, with 19 bases lying between them. The CDR3 is 14 amino acids. Germline values: CDR1 MNHNY, CDR2 SVGAGI (reference sequence). The CDR3, as DNA: TGTGCCAGCACCAGACTAGTAAGGATAGGCGAGCAGTACTTC. It yields the protein CASTRLVRIGEQYF.

The chain has TRBV4-3 and TRBJ2-3, with TRBD2 matching over 12 bases. Per germline, CDR1 LGHNA and CDR2 YSLEER. J was trimmed by 10 bases and V by 2 bases; bases with no gene match: 7. The CDR3 loop spans 15 amino acids. CDR3 in DNA: TGCGCCAGCAGCCAAACTAGCGGGGGGTCGGAGGCGCAGTATTTT. Its translation: CASSQTSGGSEAQYF.

CDR3 in DNA: TGTGCCAGCAGCTTCGGCAGGGGAGACTCACCCCTCCACTTT. This codes for CASSFGRGDSPLHF. This sequence joins TRBV5-4 and TRBJ1-6; weak D call: TRBD1 (6 bases). The CDR3 has 14 residues. Trimming removed 2 bases at V and 10 bases at J, with 13 bases between. The V gene's germline CDR1 is SGHNT and CDR2 YYREEE (reference sequence).

The V and J genes are TRBV9 and TRBJ1-1; D is ambiguous. V lost 0 bases and J lost 1, with 10 bases in between. The CDR3 loop spans 15 amino acids. The germline CDR1 and CDR2 sequences are SGDLS and YYNGEE. The CDR3 sequence is CASSVGHTRNTEAFF. CDR3 nucleotide sequence: TGTGCCAGCAGCGTAGGACACACCCGGAACACTGAAGCTTTCTTT.

This clone was seen once. The V gene is TRBV29-1, the J gene TRBJ2-7, with TRBD1 as a possible D gene (5 bases). Trimming shortened V by 1 base and J by 3 bases, and 7 bases separated the two germline ends. This CDR3 region has 12 residues. CDR1 is SQVTM, CDR2 ANQGSEA, per germline. The CDR3 DNA follows: TGCAGCGTTGAAGGACAGAACTACGAGCAGTACTTC. This translates into CSVEGQNYEQYF.

This clone was observed a handful of times. The V and J genes are TRBV2 and TRBJ2-6, with D uncertain. Germline CDR1 and CDR2: SNHLY and FYNNEI. The length of the CDR3 is 15 residues. V lost 4 bases and J 0 bases, leaving 7 bases between the germline ends. The CDR3 sequence is CASSVYGSGANVLTF. Here the CDR3 DNA reads TGTGCCAGCAGTGTATACGGCTCTGGGGCCAACGTCCTGACTTTC.

V gene TRBV19 combines with J gene TRBJ2-7, with no clear D. The germline V gene has CDR1 LNHDA and CDR2 SQIVND (reference sequence). This CDR3 contains 13 residues. V was shortened by 3 bases and J by 7 bases, with 13 bases between the two germline ends. The DNA of the CDR3 is TGTGCCAGTAGTATGCGCCCCCCGGAGGAGCAGTACTTC. This translates into CASSMRPPEEQYF.

V gene TRBV5-1 combines with J gene TRBJ2-7, with 7 bases identical to TRBD2. V lost 4 bases, J lost 3 bases, and 7 bases stayed unmatched. From germline, CDR1 is SGHRS and CDR2 YFSETQ. The length of the CDR3 is 14 residues. The CDR3 bases are TGCGCCAGCAGCGAACAAGGACTAGGCTACGAGCAGTACTTC. It encodes CASSEQGLGYEQYF. The complete variable domain, with remaining parts taken from reference TRBV5-1 and TRBJ2-7, reads KAGVTQTPRYLIKTRGQQVTLSCSPISGHRSVSWYQQTPGQGLQFLFEYFSETQRNKGNFPGRFSGRQFSNSRSEMNVSTLELGDSALYLCASSEQGLGYEQYFGPGTRLTVT.

The chain recombines TRBV2 with TRBJ1-6; D is uncertain. The CDR3 consists of 14 residues. V lost 0 bases and J 8 bases, leaving 8 bases between the germline ends. Germline V gene data show CDR1 as SNHLY and CDR2 as FYNNEI. The CDR3 reads CASSEAGRDSPLHF. CDR3 DNA sequence: TGTGCCAGCAGTGAAGCGGGGAGGGATTCACCCCTCCACTTT.

This chain connects TRBV5-4 to TRBJ2-2; D gene uncertain. Trimming removed 1 base from V and 4 bases from J, with 5 bases in between. The CDR3 extends over 13 amino acids. Germline loops: CDR1 SGHNT, CDR2 YYREEE (reference sequence). CDR3 bases: TGTGCCAGCAGCTTGCAGTTCACCGGGGAGCTGTTTTTT. Its protein is CASSLQFTGELFF.